This T cell receptor beta chain was identified during a study of high-grade serous ovarian cancer treatment subgroups. Study-level points and caveats: Clonal relatedness tracked neoantigen level, and by trend copy number and mutation load.

Tumor samples were obtained before definitive surgery or chemotherapy. With regard to this clone: The target antigen is unknown.

Germline CDR1 reads ENHRY; CDR2 reads SYGVKD. This CDR3 is built from 15 residues. Trimming removed 3 bases from V and 5 bases from J; junction bases left unmatched: 7. Data came from immunoSEQ multiplex PCR; TCRdb stores just in-frame clones and leaves some out. This sample has some 4,000 clones; around 74% occur once, and the top ten carry about 8.2%. This clonotype originated in a human donor with high-grade serous ovarian cancer. The genes are TRBV10-3 and TRBJ2-7, with 10 bases lining up with TRBD1. The sample consisted of tumor tissue. As DNA, the CDR3 is TGTGCCATCAGTGATCAGGGACAGGGGTTCGACGAGCAGTACTTC. It specifies CAISDQGQGFDEQYF.